This is a list of T cell receptor beta chains from one sample in a study of blood T cell repertoires in COVID-19. The method was immunoSEQ multiplex PCR; TCRdb's version includes in-frame clones alone and lacks a portion of them. The table lists 170,000 or so clones, roughly 86% of them singletons, with roughly 7% in the top ten. What was sequenced was peripheral blood. These receptors all come from a man aged 45 to 65 with active or convalescent COVID-19. Both conserved end residues are part of each CDR3. Clone size is given for some rows only: seen once, a few or many times, or a class if the clone is expanded.

clone size	V gene	J gene	CDR3 protein
-	TRBV7-7	TRBJ2-5	CASSSTLAGWETQYF
-	TRBV5-6	TRBJ2-5	CASSLQGTFQETQYF
-	TRBV4-2	TRBJ2-5	CASSQDWLAGGETQYF
-	TRBV5-4	TRBJ2-1	CASSLDGGGEQFF
once	TRBV2	TRBJ2-3	CASRRRQGGTSTDTQYF
-	TRBV9	TRBJ1-1	CASSRGQGRPLNTEAFF
once	TRBV28	TRBJ2-5	CASTPTSGEETQYF
-	TRBV6-5	TRBJ1-5	CASSTYDRDQPQHF
once	TRBV7-2	TRBJ2-7	CASREASSYEQYF
-	TRBV2	TRBJ2-1	CASSEWEVANNEQFF
few	TRBV6-2/TRBV6-3	TRBJ2-2	CASSLSRASVNAGELFF
-	TRBV27	TRBJ2-3	CASSPPHGRGGGFTDTQYF
-	TRBV9	TRBJ2-7	CASSVWAGDRDEQYF
-	TRBV7-9	TRBJ2-1	CASSSRVIRDHEQFF
-	TRBV13	TRBJ2-1	CASSLRTGTGHSSYNEQFF
-	TRBV6-5	TRBJ2-3	CASSYAGLLTDTQYF
-	TRBV19	TRBJ1-2	CASRMTGVDGYTF
once	TRBV4-1	TRBJ2-5	CASSQGGVAASPQEETQYF
-	TRBV6-5	TRBJ2-2	CASGEGGNGELFF
once	TRBV27	TRBJ2-7	CASSVSGTPGGQQYF
-	TRBV28	TRBJ2-7	CASSQGLDEQYF
-	TRBV14	TRBJ2-5	CASSQLSSRGETQYF
-	TRBV2	TRBJ1-5	CASSEGLNQPQHF
-	TRBV23-1	TRBJ1-2	CASSQKTGFGYTF
few	TRBV4-3	TRBJ2-5	CASSPQGSQETQYF
-	TRBV7-2	TRBJ1-2	CASSLTGTSLANYGYTF
few	TRBV19	TRBJ2-2	CASSKEGAGELFF
once	TRBV6-4	TRBJ2-3	CASSVHVAGGTDTQYF
few	TRBV2	TRBJ2-2	CASSEAERAGELFF
once	TRBV5-6	TRBJ1-5	CASTGGGASSNQPQHF
-	TRBV5-5	TRBJ1-2	CASSLGSLSFGYGYTF
-	TRBV4-3	TRBJ1-2	CASSQADRVGGYTF
-	TRBV9	TRBJ2-3	CASSVGADRLDTQYF
-	TRBV6-6	TRBJ2-1	CASSYIAGGQNEQFF
-	TRBV24-1	TRBJ2-2	CATSDPGTGYTGELFF
-	TRBV7-8	TRBJ1-2	CASSLLYREEYGYTF
-	TRBV10-3	TRBJ1-1	CAIRPGTGSNTEAFF
-	TRBV9	TRBJ1-3	CASSVVGGSGNTIYF
-	TRBV6-5	TRBJ1-2	CASRPTGRYGYTF
-	TRBV28	TRBJ1-4	CASSPWGQPGEKLFF
-	TRBV19	TRBJ2-2	CASMVQPGELFF
-	TRBV9	TRBJ1-1	CASSQRTGATEAFF